These 5 T cell receptor beta chains were sequenced from one sample in a study of cytomegalovirus exposure and HLA in healthy donors. Amplification used 60 Vbeta primers and 13 Jbeta primers. Data came from immunoSEQ multiplex PCR; TCRdb stores just in-frame clones and leaves some out. The table records under 200,000 clones, about 88% of them present only once. The material sequenced was PBMCs. The source of these receptors is a woman under 30 in good health and CMV-seronegative.

In its sample, this clone was seen a few times. The V call is TRBV10-3, the J call TRBJ2-7; D is possibly TRBD1 (6 bases). The V gene lost 4 bases and the J gene lost 5 bases, with 15 bases spanning the gap. Germline V gene data show CDR1 as ENHRY and CDR2 as SYGVKD. The CDR3 has 14 amino acids. DNA for the CDR3: TGTGCCATCAGTGGGACAACAGGGTTGGACGAGCAGTACTTC. Protein product: CAISGTTGLDEQYF.

The chain links TRBV28 to TRBJ2-2; D gene uncertain. There are 8 residues in the CDR3. From germline, CDR1 is MDHEN and CDR2 SYDVKM. Here the CDR3 DNA reads TGTAGAGCCGGGGAGCTGTTTTTT. It is translated as CRAGELFF.

V and J are TRBV7-9 and TRBJ1-5; tentative D call: TRBD1 (6 bases). The V gene lost 8 bases and the J gene lost 6 bases, with 11 bases spanning the gap. The CDR3 runs 12 residues. Germline V gene sequence: CDR1 SEHNR, CDR2 FQNEAQ (reference sequence). As DNA, the CDR3 is TGTGCCAGCGAACAGGGTCGTCAGCCCCAGCATTTT. Protein: CASEQGRQPQHF.

The J gene is TRBJ2-7, the V gene TRBV28; 10 bases agree with TRBD1. Germline V lookup: CDR1 MDHEN, CDR2 SYDVKM. V lost 6 bases and J lost 2; bases outside the gene matches: 4. There are 14 residues in the CDR3. Here the CDR3 reads CASRPGQGTYEQYF. In nucleotides, the CDR3 is TGTGCCAGCAGACCGGGACAGGGGACCTACGAGCAGTACTTC.

V and J are TRBV9 and TRBJ1-1; 11 bases align to TRBD1. V shed 4 bases, J shed 4 bases, and the junction held 3 bases outside the gene matches. The CDR3 length is 14 residues. In germline, CDR1 is SGDLS, CDR2 YYNGEE. CDR3 in amino acids: CASSKGQGGTEAFF. The CDR3 nucleotides read TGTGCCAGCAGCAAGGGACAGGGGGGCACTGAAGCTTTCTTT.